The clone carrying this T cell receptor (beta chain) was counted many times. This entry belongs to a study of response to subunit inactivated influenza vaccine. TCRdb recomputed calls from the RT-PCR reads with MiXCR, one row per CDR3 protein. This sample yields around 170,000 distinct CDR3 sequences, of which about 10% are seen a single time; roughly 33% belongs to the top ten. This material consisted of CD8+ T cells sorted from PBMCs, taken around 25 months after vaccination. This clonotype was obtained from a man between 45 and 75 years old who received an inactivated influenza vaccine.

CDR3: CSVLDRGNTEAFF. The CDR3 nucleotides are TGCAGCGTACTAGACAGGGGGAACACTGAAGCTTTCTTT. The chain has TRBV29-1 and TRBJ1-1, with TRBD1 identical over 8 bases. The length of the CDR3 is 13 residues. V lost 6 bases, J lost 1 base, and 4 bases stayed unmatched. In germline, CDR1 is SQVTM, CDR2 ANQGSEA.